The entry that follows covers one TCR beta chain sequence. Generated by immunoSEQ multiplex PCR, the TCRdb table keeps only in-frame clones and is missing some. The sample carries more than 30,000 clones, around 89% recorded once. The data belong to a study of blood T cell repertoires in COVID-19. Study in general: Whether acute or convalescent, the COVID-19 samples came from the United States, Italy and Spain.

This CDR3 has 14 residues. The V gene end was trimmed by 6 bases and the J gene end by 5 bases; junction bases not matched to a gene: 5. CDR1 and CDR2 from the germline V gene are SNHLY and FYNNEI. V and J are TRBV2 and TRBJ1-5; 9 bases match TRBD1. The source is a woman in her thirties or forties with active or convalescent COVID-19. Source material: peripheral blood. Here the CDR3 reads CASRDDRGYQPQHF. The CDR3 nucleotides read TGTGCCAGCAGGGACGACAGGGGGTATCAGCCCCAGCATTTT. The full variable domain, with the rest looked up from reference TRBV2 and TRBJ1-5, is EPEVTQTPSHQVTQMGQEVILRCVPISNHLYFYWYRQILGQKVEFLVSFYNNEISEKSEIFDDQFSVERPDGSNFTLKIRSTKLEDSAMYFCASRDDRGYQPQHFGDGTRLSIL.